The rows below give T cell receptor beta chains drawn from one sample of a study of T cell changes during pregnancy in multiple sclerosis. The data were produced by immunoSEQ multiplex PCR, yet TCRdb's version contains in-frame clones alone and is incomplete. The sample yields 100,000 or so clones, roughly 91% seen once. The specimen comprised peripheral blood, sampled in the first trimester of pregnancy. The source is a female donor with multiple sclerosis, enrolled in a pregnancy study. The CDR3 runs from the conserved cysteine through the conserved F or W. The D gene is left open where the match is weak. The listing skips clone size in some rows; elsewhere it reads once, few, many or a size class.

V gene	clone size	D gene	J gene	CDR3 protein	CDR3 DNA
TRBV11-3	.	TRBD2	TRBJ2-3	CASSLSSGGEDTQYF	TGTGCCAGCAGCTTAAGTAGCGGGGGGGAAGATACGCAGTATTTT
TRBV5-6	.	TRBD1	TRBJ2-7	CASSPWTGVVDEQYF	TGTGCCAGCAGCCCGTGGACAGGGGTAGTCGACGAGCAGTACTTC
TRBV5-6	.	TRBD2	TRBJ2-3	CASSLASGGLSTDTQYF	TGTGCCAGCAGCTTGGCTAGCGGGGGGCTGAGCACAGATACGCAGTATTTT
TRBV14	.	TRBD1	TRBJ2-6	CASSLVAGTGRSGANVLTF	TGTGCCAGCTCACTAGTAGCCGGGACAGGCCGCTCTGGGGCCAACGTCCTGACTTTC
TRBV19	.	.	TRBJ1-4	CASNTVGSGEKLFF	TGTGCCAGTAATACCGTGGGTTCGGGTGAAAAACTGTTTTTT
TRBV4-1	.	TRBD1	TRBJ1-6	CASSQGPFRDRGNSPLHF	TGCGCCAGCAGCCAAGGACCATTCCGGGACAGGGGTAATTCACCCCTCCACTTT
TRBV2	.	TRBD2	TRBJ2-2	CASRGLAGVLNTGELFF	TGTGCCAGCAGGGGACTAGCGGGGGTCCTGAACACCGGGGAGCTGTTTTTT
TRBV19	.	TRBD1	TRBJ1-2	CASSTTGEGYGYTF	TGTGCCAGTAGTACGACAGGGGAGGGATATGGCTACACCTTC
TRBV21-1	once	.	TRBJ2-5	CAISGSRRWETQYF	TGTGCCATCTCGGGGAGCCGGAGGTGGGAGACCCAGTACTTC
TRBV4-1	.	TRBD2	TRBJ2-3	CASSQSGGRTDTQYF	TGCGCCAGCAGCCAAAGCGGGGGGCGCACAGATACGCAGTATTTT
TRBV2	few	.	TRBJ1-6	CAGARTIYNSPLHF	TGTGCCGGCGCCCGGACTATTTATAATTCACCCCTCCACTTT
TRBV6-5	once	TRBD1	TRBJ1-2	CASSLMTGNGYTF	TGTGCCAGCAGTCTAATGACAGGGAATGGCTACACCTTC
TRBV21-1	.	.	TRBJ1-5	CARDRSNQPQHF	TGTGCCAGGGACAGGAGCAATCAGCCCCAGCATTTT
TRBV7-3	.	.	TRBJ2-7	CASSLTGASIYEQYF	TGTGCCAGCAGCTTAACAGGGGCGTCCATCTACGAGCAGTACTTC
TRBV5-5	.	TRBD1	TRBJ2-7	CASSADRVRYEQYF	TGTGCCAGCAGCGCAGACAGGGTTAGATACGAGCAGTACTTC
TRBV19	.	TRBD2	TRBJ2-2	CASKRGANTGELFF	TGTGCCAGTAAGCGGGGGGCGAACACCGGGGAGCTGTTTTTT
TRBV13	.	TRBD1	TRBJ2-7	CASSPPLGTGNYEQYF	TGTGCCAGCAGCCCCCCCCTAGGGACAGGAAACTACGAGCAGTACTTC
TRBV11-3	.	.	TRBJ1-1	CASSFGATEAFF	TGTGCCAGCAGCTTTGGGGCGACTGAAGCTTTCTTT
TRBV14	once	.	TRBJ1-1	CASSQVWGQNTEAFF	TGTGCCAGCAGCCAAGTCTGGGGGCAGAACACTGAAGCTTTCTTT
TRBV27	once	TRBD2	TRBJ2-7	CASSLTSGAYEQYF	TGTGCCAGCAGTCTCACTAGCGGGGCCTACGAGCAGTACTTC
TRBV11-2	.	TRBD1	TRBJ2-7	CASSLGPRTGDEQYF	TGTGCCAGCAGCTTAGGCCCCCGGACAGGGGACGAGCAGTACTTC
TRBV19	.	.	TRBJ2-5	CASSTTGLRETQYF	TGTGCCAGTAGTACAACCGGACTCCGTGAAACCCAGTACTTC
TRBV15	.	TRBD1	TRBJ2-7	CATSLGQGVSYEQYF	TGTGCCACCAGCCTGGGACAGGGGGTCTCCTACGAGCAGTACTTC
TRBV9	.	TRBD2	TRBJ2-1	CASSVVSGEANEQFF	TGTGCCAGCAGCGTAGTTAGCGGGGAAGCAAATGAGCAGTTCTTC
TRBV14	.	.	TRBJ1-6	CASSQGPNRPYNSPLHF	TGTGCCAGCAGCCAAGGGCCCAACCGTCCCTATAATTCACCCCTCCACTTT
TRBV4-1	.	TRBD2	TRBJ2-3	CASSQERGLAGGSGTQYF	TGCGCCAGCAGCCAAGAGCGGGGACTAGCGGGGGGGTCGGGTACGCAGTATTTT
TRBV15	.	TRBD2	TRBJ2-5	CATSRPLGLAGEQETQYF	TGTGCCACCAGCAGACCCCTAGGACTAGCGGGGGAGCAAGAGACCCAGTACTTC
TRBV18	.	TRBD1	TRBJ1-2	CASSLSGTGAPGYTF	TGTGCCAGCTCACTAAGCGGGACAGGGGCTCCCGGCTACACCTTC
TRBV10-3	.	.	TRBJ1-2	CAISPGQPGGYGYTF	TGTGCCATCAGTCCGGGCCAACCGGGAGGCTATGGCTACACCTTC
TRBV5-4	.	TRBD1	TRBJ2-7	CASSWDSGNEQYF	TGTGCCAGCAGCTGGGACAGTGGCAACGAGCAGTACTTC
TRBV27	.	TRBD1	TRBJ1-5	CASSFTRGDQPQHF	TGTGCCAGCAGTTTTACCAGGGGGGACCAGCCCCAGCATTTT
TRBV13	once	.	TRBJ2-1	CASSQTPPNEQFF	TGTGCCAGCAGCCAGACTCCACCCAATGAGCAGTTCTTC
TRBV30	.	.	TRBJ1-2	CAWGGEDYGYTF	TGTGCCTGGGGAGGGGAGGACTATGGCTACACCTTC
TRBV6-5	once	.	TRBJ1-2	CASSLGGGRGDGYTF	TGTGCCAGCAGTTTAGGGGGGGGGCGAGGGGATGGCTACACCTTC
TRBV7-2	.	.	TRBJ2-5	CASSLADNRQETQYF	TGTGCCAGCAGCTTAGCCGACAACAGACAAGAGACCCAGTACTTC
TRBV19	few	TRBD1	TRBJ1-5	CASNTLGQSLNQPQHF	TGTGCCAGTAACACACTGGGACAGTCGCTCAATCAGCCCCAGCATTTT
TRBV14	.	.	TRBJ2-1	CASSQSGNEQFF	TGTGCCAGCAGCCAGTCGGGGAATGAGCAGTTCTTC
TRBV30	.	TRBD1	TRBJ2-4	CAGRQGGSVIQYF	TGTGCCGGTCGACAGGGTGGCTCGGTGATTCAGTACTTC
TRBV20-1	.	.	TRBJ2-2	CSAQDTGELFF	TGCAGTGCACAGGACACCGGGGAGCTGTTTTTT
TRBV9	.	.	TRBJ1-1	CASSVGGEGEAFF	TGTGCCAGCAGCGTCGGGGGTGAGGGTGAAGCTTTCTTT
TRBV11-2	.	.	TRBJ1-5	CASSLGGRQPQHF	TGTGCCAGCAGCTTAGGCGGGAGGCAGCCCCAGCATTTT
TRBV6-1	.	TRBD1	TRBJ2-7	CASSESDRGPSYEQYF	TGTGCCAGCAGTGAAAGTGACAGGGGGCCCTCCTACGAGCAGTACTTC
TRBV5-5	.	TRBD1	TRBJ1-5	CASSSGQGNQPQHF	TGTGCCAGCAGCTCGGGACAGGGAAATCAGCCCCAGCATTTT
TRBV7-7	.	.	TRBJ2-5	CASSLIPSRYQETQYF	TGTGCTAGCAGCTTGATCCCCTCGAGGTACCAAGAGACCCAGTACTTC
TRBV9	.	.	TRBJ1-5	CASSVGEFNQPQHF	TGTGCCAGCAGCGTAGGGGAGTTCAATCAGCCCCAGCATTTT
TRBV7-7	.	.	TRBJ2-1	CASSPGRGHRSNEQFF	TGTGCTAGCAGCCCCGGGCGGGGTCACAGGAGTAATGAGCAGTTCTTC
TRBV7-9	.	.	TRBJ1-1	CASSLGQGNAEAFF	TGTGCCAGCAGCTTAGGGCAGGGTAACGCTGAAGCTTTCTTT
TRBV27	.	.	TRBJ2-7	CASSSGTGPYEQYF	TGTGCCAGCAGTTCCGGGACTGGGCCCTACGAGCAGTACTTC
TRBV18	.	.	TRBJ1-1	CASSPPNAGDVAFF	TGTGCCAGCTCACCACCTAATGCAGGGGATGTAGCTTTCTTT
TRBV6-6	.	TRBD1	TRBJ1-1	CASSHPGTGRSKAFF	TGTGCCAGCAGTCACCCCGGGACAGGGCGGTCCAAGGCCTTCTTT
TRBV6-6	.	.	TRBJ1-5	CASSYSGENHNQPQHF	TGTGCCAGCAGTTATAGTGGGGAGAACCATAATCAGCCCCAGCATTTT
TRBV9	.	.	TRBJ2-6	CASSLRLSGANVLTF	TGTGCCAGCAGCTTGAGACTCTCTGGGGCCAACGTCCTGACTTTC
TRBV4-1	.	.	TRBJ1-2	CASREAAQGRNGYTF	TGCGCCAGCAGGGAAGCCGCCCAAGGGAGAAATGGCTACACCTTC
TRBV4-2	.	.	TRBJ1-2	CASSQVRQANYGYTF	TGTGCCAGCAGCCAGGTTCGACAAGCTAACTATGGCTACACCTTC
TRBV21-1	.	.	TRBJ2-7	CASSKVERGQGSEQYF	TGTGCCAGCAGCAAAGTGGAGAGAGGACAGGGGTCCGAGCAGTACTTC